This T cell receptor (beta chain) was observed in a study of T cells in Graves' hyperthyroidism and ophthalmopathy. There were TCR beta CDR3 regions amplified from RNA transcripts. A first-round RT-PCR of the TCR CDR3 used the HTBI primer set. TCRdb reprocessed the multiplex PCR reads via MiXCR and lists one record per CDR3 protein. The sample has hundreds of thousands of distinct CDR3 sequences, approximately 14% seen once. There are 16 residues in the CDR3. The germline gives CDR1 SGHTA, CDR2 FQGNSA. V lost 2 bases and J lost 7, with 17 bases in between. The chain joins TRBV7-2 to TRBJ2-2; D may match TRBD1 or TRBD2 (6 bases each). Sequenced material: blood. The clonotype was recovered from a woman between 18 and 29 years old with Graves' hyperthyroidism. The CDR3 here is CASSLSGAPPGGELFF. CDR3 DNA: TGTGCCAGCAGCTTATCGGGGGCCCCCCCGGGCGGGGAGCTGTTTTTT.